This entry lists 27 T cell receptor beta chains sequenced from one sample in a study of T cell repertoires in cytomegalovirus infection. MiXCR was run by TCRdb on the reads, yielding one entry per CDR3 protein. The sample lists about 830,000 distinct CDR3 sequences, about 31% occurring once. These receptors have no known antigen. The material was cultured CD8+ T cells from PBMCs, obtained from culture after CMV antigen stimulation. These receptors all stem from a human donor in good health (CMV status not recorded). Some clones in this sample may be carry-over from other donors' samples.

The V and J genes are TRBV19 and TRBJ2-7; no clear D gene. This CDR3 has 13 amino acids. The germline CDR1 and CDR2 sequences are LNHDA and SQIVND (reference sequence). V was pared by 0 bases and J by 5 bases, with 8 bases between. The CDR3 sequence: CASSIDLRNEQYF. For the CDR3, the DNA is TGTGCCAGTAGTATAGATCTGAGGAACGAGCAGTACTTC.

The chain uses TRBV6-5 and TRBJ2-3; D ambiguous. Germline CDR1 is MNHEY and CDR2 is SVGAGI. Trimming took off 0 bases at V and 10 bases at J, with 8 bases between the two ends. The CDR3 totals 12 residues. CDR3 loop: CASSYSLVPQYF. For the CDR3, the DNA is TGTGCCAGCAGTTACTCTCTAGTCCCGCAGTATTTT.

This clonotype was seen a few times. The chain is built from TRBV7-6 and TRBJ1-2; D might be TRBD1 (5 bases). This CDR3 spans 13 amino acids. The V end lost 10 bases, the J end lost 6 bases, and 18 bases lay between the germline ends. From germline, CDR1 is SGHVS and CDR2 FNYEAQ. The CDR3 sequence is CATLRQGEHGYTF. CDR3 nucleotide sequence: TGTGCCACCTTGCGGCAGGGAGAGCATGGCTACACCTTC.

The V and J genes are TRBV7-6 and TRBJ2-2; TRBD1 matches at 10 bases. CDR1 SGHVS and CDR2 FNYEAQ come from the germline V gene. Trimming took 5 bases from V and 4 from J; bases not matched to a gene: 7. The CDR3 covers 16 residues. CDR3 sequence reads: CASSLRDRGITGELFF. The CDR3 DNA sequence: TGTGCCAGCAGCCTCCGGGACAGGGGTATCACCGGGGAGCTGTTTTTT.

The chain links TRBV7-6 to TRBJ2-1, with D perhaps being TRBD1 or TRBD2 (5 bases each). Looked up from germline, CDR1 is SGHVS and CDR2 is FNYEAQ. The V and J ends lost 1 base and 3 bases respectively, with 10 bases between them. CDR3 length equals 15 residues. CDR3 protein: CASSLGEGIYNEQFF. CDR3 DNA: TGTGCCAGCAGCTTAGGAGAGGGGATCTACAATGAGCAGTTCTTC.

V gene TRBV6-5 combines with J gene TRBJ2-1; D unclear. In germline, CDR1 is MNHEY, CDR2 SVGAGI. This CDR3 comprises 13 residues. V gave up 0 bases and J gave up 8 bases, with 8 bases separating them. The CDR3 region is CASSYSTWHEQFF. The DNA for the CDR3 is TGTGCCAGCAGTTACTCTACATGGCATGAGCAGTTCTTC.

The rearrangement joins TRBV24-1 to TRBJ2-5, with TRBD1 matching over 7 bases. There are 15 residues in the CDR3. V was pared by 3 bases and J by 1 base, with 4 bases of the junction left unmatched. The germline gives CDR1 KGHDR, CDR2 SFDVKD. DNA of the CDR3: TGTGCCACCAGTGATCCCAGGGACAGCCAAGAGACCCAGTACTTC. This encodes CATSDPRDSQETQYF.

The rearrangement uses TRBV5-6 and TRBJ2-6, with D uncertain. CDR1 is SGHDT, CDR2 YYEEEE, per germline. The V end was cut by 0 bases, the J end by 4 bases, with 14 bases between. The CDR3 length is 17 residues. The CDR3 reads CASSLVSSLSGANVLTF. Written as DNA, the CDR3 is TGTGCCAGCAGCTTGGTATCCTCTTTGTCCGGGGCCAACGTCCTGACTTTC.

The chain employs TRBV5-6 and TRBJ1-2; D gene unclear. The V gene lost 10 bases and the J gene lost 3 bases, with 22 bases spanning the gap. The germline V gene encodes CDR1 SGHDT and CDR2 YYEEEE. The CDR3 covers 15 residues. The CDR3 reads CASSEQSPIYYGYTF. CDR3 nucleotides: TGTGCCTCGAGCGAACAGTCTCCGATCTACTATGGCTACACCTTC. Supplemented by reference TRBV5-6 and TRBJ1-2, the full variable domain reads DAGVTQSPTHLIKTRGQQVTLRCSPKSGHDTVSWYQQALGQGPQFIFQYYEEEERQRGNFPDRFSGHQFPNYSSELNVNALLLGDSALYLCASSEQSPIYYGYTFGSGTRLTVV.

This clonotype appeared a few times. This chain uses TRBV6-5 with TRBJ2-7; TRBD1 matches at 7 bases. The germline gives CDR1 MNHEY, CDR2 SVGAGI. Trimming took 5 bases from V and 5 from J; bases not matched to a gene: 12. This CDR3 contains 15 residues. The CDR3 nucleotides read TGTGCCAGCAGTCCCGGGCTACAGGGGATCCACGAGCAGTACTTC. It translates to CASSPGLQGIHEQYF.

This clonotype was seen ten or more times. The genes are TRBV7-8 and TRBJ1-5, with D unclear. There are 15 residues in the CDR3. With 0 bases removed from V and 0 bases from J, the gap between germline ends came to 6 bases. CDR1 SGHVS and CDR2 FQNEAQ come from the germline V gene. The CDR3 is CASSLAKYSNQPQHF. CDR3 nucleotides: TGTGCCAGCAGCTTAGCGAAGTATAGCAATCAGCCCCAGCATTTT.

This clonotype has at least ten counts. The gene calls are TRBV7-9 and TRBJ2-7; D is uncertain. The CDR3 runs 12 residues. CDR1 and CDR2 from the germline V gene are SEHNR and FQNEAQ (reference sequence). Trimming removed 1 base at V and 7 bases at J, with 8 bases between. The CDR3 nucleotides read TGTGCCAGCAGCTTAGGGGGTAGGGAGCAGTACGTC. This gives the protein CASSLGGREQYV.

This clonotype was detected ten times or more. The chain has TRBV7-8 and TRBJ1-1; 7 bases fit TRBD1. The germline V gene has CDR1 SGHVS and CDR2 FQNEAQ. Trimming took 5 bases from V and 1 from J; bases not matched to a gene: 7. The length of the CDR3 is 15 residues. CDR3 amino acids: CASSKPGQKNTEAFF. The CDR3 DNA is TGTGCCAGCAGCAAGCCGGGACAGAAGAACACTGAAGCTTTCTTT.

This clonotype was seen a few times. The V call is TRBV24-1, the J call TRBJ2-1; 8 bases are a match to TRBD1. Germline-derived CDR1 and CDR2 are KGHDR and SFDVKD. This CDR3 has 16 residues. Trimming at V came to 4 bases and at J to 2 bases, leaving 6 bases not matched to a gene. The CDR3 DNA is TGTGCCACCAGTGAAGCCGGGACAGGACCCTACAATGAGCAGTTCTTC. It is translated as CATSEAGTGPYNEQFF.

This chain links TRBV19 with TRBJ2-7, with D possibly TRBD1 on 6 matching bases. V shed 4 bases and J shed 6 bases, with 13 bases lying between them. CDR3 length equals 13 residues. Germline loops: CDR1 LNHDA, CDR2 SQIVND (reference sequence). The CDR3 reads CASSTTGPGEQYF. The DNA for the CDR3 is TGTGCCAGTAGTACAACAGGGCCGGGCGAGCAGTACTTC.

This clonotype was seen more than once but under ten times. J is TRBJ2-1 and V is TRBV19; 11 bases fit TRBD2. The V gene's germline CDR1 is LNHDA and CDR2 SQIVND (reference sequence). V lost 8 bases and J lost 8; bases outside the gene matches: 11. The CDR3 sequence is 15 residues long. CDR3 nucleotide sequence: TGTGCCAGTTCCTTTAGCGGGGGGGCTTTAGATGAGCAGTTCTTC. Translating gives CASSFSGGALDEQFF.

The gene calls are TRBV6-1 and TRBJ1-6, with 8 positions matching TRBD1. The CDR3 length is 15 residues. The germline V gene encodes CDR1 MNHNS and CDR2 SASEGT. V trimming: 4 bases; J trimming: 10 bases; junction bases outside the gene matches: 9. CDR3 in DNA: TGTGCCAGCAGTGCGTCGACAGGGGACCGATCACCCCTCCACTTT. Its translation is CASSASTGDRSPLHF.

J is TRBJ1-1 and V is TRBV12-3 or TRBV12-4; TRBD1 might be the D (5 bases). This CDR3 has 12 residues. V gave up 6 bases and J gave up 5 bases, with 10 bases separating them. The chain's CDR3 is CASRAGYTEAFF. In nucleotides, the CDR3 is TGTGCCAGCAGGGCAGGGTATACTGAAGCTTTCTTT.

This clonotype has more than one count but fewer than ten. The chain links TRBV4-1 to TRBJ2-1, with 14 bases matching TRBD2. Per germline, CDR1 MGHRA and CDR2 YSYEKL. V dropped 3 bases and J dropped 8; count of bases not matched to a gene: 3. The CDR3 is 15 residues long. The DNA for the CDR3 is TGCGCCAGCAGCCAGAAGACTAGCGGGGGGGATGAGCAGTTCTTC. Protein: CASSQKTSGGDEQFF.

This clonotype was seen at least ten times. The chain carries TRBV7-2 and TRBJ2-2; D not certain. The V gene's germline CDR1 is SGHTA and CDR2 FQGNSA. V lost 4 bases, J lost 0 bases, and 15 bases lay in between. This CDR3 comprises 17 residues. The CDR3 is CASSSPDMGTNTGELFF. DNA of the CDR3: TGTGCCAGCAGCTCCCCGGATATGGGCACGAACACCGGGGAGCTGTTTTTT.

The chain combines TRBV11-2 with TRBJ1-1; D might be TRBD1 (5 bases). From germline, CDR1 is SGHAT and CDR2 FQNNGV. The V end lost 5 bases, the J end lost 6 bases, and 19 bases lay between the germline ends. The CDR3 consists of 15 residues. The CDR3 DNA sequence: TGTGCCAGCAGCACCTGGGGCGGGGCTCCAGCTGAAGCTTTCTTT. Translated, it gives CASSTWGGAPAEAFF.

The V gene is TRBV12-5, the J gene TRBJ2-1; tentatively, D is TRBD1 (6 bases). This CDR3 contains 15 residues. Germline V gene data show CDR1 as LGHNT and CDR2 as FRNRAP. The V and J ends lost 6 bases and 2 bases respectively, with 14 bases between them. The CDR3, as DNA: TGTGCTAGTGGACCAGGACAGCTGGCCTACAATGAGCAGTTCTTC. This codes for CASGPGQLAYNEQFF.

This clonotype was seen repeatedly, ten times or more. CDR3 in amino acids: CASSSDTRLNEQFF. CDR3 nucleotides: TGTGCCAGCAGCTCCGACACACGTCTCAATGAGCAGTTCTTC. The chain recombines TRBV7-8 with TRBJ2-1, with no clear D. The V end lost 4 bases, the J end lost 6 bases, and 13 bases lay between the germline ends. There are 14 residues in the CDR3. The germline CDR1 and CDR2 sequences are SGHVS and FQNEAQ.

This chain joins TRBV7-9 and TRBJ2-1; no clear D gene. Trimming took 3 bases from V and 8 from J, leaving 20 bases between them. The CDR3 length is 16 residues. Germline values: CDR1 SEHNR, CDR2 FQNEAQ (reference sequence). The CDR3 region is CASSFTARRSHDEQFF. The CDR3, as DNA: TGTGCCAGCAGCTTCACCGCCCGCCGGAGTCACGATGAGCAGTTCTTC.

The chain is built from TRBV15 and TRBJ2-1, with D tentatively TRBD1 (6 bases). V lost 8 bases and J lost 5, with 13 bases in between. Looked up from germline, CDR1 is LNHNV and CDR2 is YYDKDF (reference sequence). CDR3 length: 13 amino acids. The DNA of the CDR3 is TGTGCCACCCGACAGCAGGGGAACAATGAGCAGTTCTTC. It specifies CATRQQGNNEQFF.

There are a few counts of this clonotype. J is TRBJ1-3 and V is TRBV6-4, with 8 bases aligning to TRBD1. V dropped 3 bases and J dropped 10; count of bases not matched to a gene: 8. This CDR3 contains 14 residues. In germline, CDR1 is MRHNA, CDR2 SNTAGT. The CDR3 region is CASSDDRGRRTIYF. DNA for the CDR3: TGTGCCAGCAGTGATGACAGGGGAAGGAGGACCATATATTTT.

The DNA of the CDR3 is TGTGCCAGCAGTTCCCCGGGGGAGGGTAGCTCTGGGGCCAACGTCCTGACTTTC. Amino acids: CASSSPGEGSSGANVLTF. The genes are TRBV6-1 and TRBJ2-6, with 7 positions matching TRBD2. The germline CDR1 and CDR2 sequences are MNHNS and SASEGT. Trimming at V came to 5 bases and at J to 0 bases, leaving 10 bases not matched to a gene. This CDR3 is built from 18 residues.